The 21 T cell receptor beta chains presented below share a single source sample, sequenced in a study of CXCR3-negative and CXCR3-positive naive CD8 T cells. Overall study results and limits: Naive cells that were CXCR3-positive had more hydrophobic TRB CDR3s (compared with CXCR3-negative naive cells).

UMI labels and 5' RACE were used to prepare the TRB cDNA libraries. TCRdb reprocessed the 5' RACE reads and keeps a single row for each CDR3 protein, giving no DNA. In all, the sample yields around 50,000 distinct CDR3 sequences. Antigens of these TCRs are unknown. Material for sequencing was naive CXCR3+ CD8+ T cells from blood. Subset in this sample: CD45RO-CCR7+CD27+CD95- naive CD8+ T cells expressing CXCR3 (TNR3+). All receptors come from a human donor in good health. Some clones in this sample may be carry-over from other donors' samples.

CDR3 amino acids: CASRVRLNTEAFF. The chain combines TRBV5-5 with TRBJ1-1. The CDR3 has 13 residues. Germline V gene data show CDR1 as SGHKS and CDR2 as YYEKEE (reference sequence).

The V gene is TRBV20-1, the J gene TRBJ2-7; the TCRdb D gene call, TRBD1, has no DNA to confirm it. The CDR3 sequence is 14 residues long. Looked up from germline, CDR1 is DFQATT and CDR2 is SNEGSKA (reference sequence). CDR3 amino acids: CSASPSGQFHEQYF.

The CDR3 protein is CATSRGGWNTGELFF. The rearrangement joins TRBV15 to TRBJ2-2; the D call from TCRdb, TRBD2, cannot be confirmed without DNA. From germline, CDR1 is LNHNV and CDR2 YYDKDF (reference sequence). CDR3 size: 15 residues.

The chain carries TRBV7-2 and TRBJ1-1. This CDR3 has 14 residues. From germline, CDR1 is SGHTA and CDR2 FQGNSA. The CDR3 reads CASSYYSRGTEAFF.

By frequency, this clonotype is medium-sized. This chain joins TRBV7-7 and TRBJ1-2; TCRdb calls TRBD1, which cannot be checked without DNA. CDR1 SSHAT and CDR2 FNYEAQ come from the germline V gene (reference sequence). This CDR3 is built from 15 residues. CDR3 in amino acids: CASSVPGQGDYGYTF.

The chain joins TRBV13 to TRBJ1-1; TCRdb proposes TRBD1, but this gene call is untestable without DNA. From germline, CDR1 is PRHDT and CDR2 FYEKMQ (reference sequence). The CDR3 is 14 residues long. The CDR3 here is CASSSPQGRTEAFF.

The gene calls are TRBV7-3 and TRBJ2-1. Germline V CDR1 and CDR2: SGHTA, FQGTGA. The CDR3 sequence is 13 residues long. This chain's CDR3 is CASSLLMSSEQFF.

The chain employs TRBV5-6 and TRBJ2-1; the TCRdb call, TRBD1, lacks DNA for checking. Germline lookup yields CDR1 SGHDT and CDR2 YYEEEE. The CDR3 consists of 12 residues. The CDR3: CASSWTPSEQFF.

The chain recombines TRBV11-3 with TRBJ2-7; no DNA is available, so the TRBD1 call from TCRdb remains unchecked. CDR1 SGHNT and CDR2 YENEEA come from the germline V gene. The CDR3 spans 15 residues. CDR3 protein: CASGPTGTESYEQYF.

CDR3 residues: CASSLARPDRAENTGELFF. The rearrangement joins TRBV7-6 to TRBJ2-2; TCRdb selects TRBD1, and the lack of DNA leaves this call unchecked. Germline CDR1 and CDR2: SGHVS and FNYEAQ. CDR3 length: 19 residues.

The chain joins TRBV20-1 to TRBJ2-7; TCRdb outputs TRBD1, but without DNA this stays unchecked. The CDR3 totals 14 residues. Looked up from germline, CDR1 is DFQATT and CDR2 is SNEGSKA (reference sequence). The CDR3 sequence is CSASPGTTIYEQYF.

V is TRBV6-4 and J is TRBJ2-1. The germline V gene has CDR1 MRHNA and CDR2 SNTAGT. This CDR3 comprises 13 residues. This CDR3 is CASSGSEYNEQFF.

This chain connects TRBV29-1 to TRBJ2-3; TCRdb picks TRBD2, but there is no DNA to check that call. CDR3 size: 14 residues. Germline CDR1 and CDR2: SQVTM and ANQGSEA. The CDR3 region is CSVEGAGYTDTQYF.

The rearrangement joins TRBV6-2 or TRBV6-3 to TRBJ2-1; TCRdb proposes TRBD2, but this gene call is untestable without DNA. CDR3 size: 15 residues. Germline V gives CDR1 MNHEY, CDR2 SVGEGT. CDR3: CASSYILAGYNEQFF.

The V call is TRBV29-1, the J call TRBJ1-1; TCRdb returns TRBD1, unconfirmable since there is no DNA. There are 16 residues in the CDR3. Germline V CDR1 and CDR2: SQVTM, ANQGSEA. The CDR3: CSVEVGTGGAGTEAFF.

The V gene is TRBV11-3, the J gene TRBJ1-1. The CDR3 is 13 amino acids. CDR1 and CDR2 from the germline V gene are SGHNT and YENEEA. The CDR3 is CASSIGLNTEAFF.

This chain joins TRBV29-1 and TRBJ1-2. The CDR3 extends over 14 amino acids. CDR1 is SQVTM and CDR2 is ANQGSEA in the germline V gene. CDR3 sequence reads: CSVADGEDPYGYTF.

This chain uses TRBV12-3 or TRBV12-4 with TRBJ2-1; as DNA is missing, the TRBD1 call by TCRdb cannot be tested. This CDR3 has 15 amino acids. The CDR3 loop is CASRLTGSSYNEQFF.

The chain is built from TRBV29-1 and TRBJ2-5; lacking DNA, the TRBD1 call made by TCRdb goes unchecked. Per the germline V gene, CDR1 is SQVTM and CDR2 is ANQGSEA. This CDR3 is 14 amino acids long. The CDR3 loop reads CSVVAWGKQETQYF.

The V gene is TRBV29-1, the J gene TRBJ1-2; with no DNA, the TCRdb D assignment of TRBD1 cannot be verified. The CDR3 has 15 amino acids. Germline-derived CDR1 and CDR2 are SQVTM and ANQGSEA. The chain's CDR3 is CSVEITGTGNYGYTF.

V and J are TRBV7-2 and TRBJ1-2. Germline-derived CDR1 and CDR2 are SGHTA and FQGNSA. The CDR3 runs 14 residues. CDR3 amino acids: CASSPGWDPFGYTF.